The source of this TCR beta chain is a study of human T cells and chemical hapten exposure. Study-level information: Minor volume differences among pooled libraries chiefly drove per-sample TCR yield variation. Overall study results and limits: Counts of TCRs above 1 in 1000 frequency stayed unchanged with DPC sensitization.

This clonotype has a handful of counts. Its cognate antigen is unknown. The time point denotes: healthy volunteer bleed at 2 weeks. The study extracted total RNA from unfractionated whole blood. V lost 11 bases to trimming and J lost 4 bases, with 18 bases between them. CDR3 length equals 14 residues. Germline CDR1 is SNHLY and CDR2 is FYNNEI. Individual cDNA molecules (in the library) carried attached unique molecular identifiers. Per the original methods: Samples ranged from about 23,224 to 690,600 TCRs, with a median of around 100,000. TCRdb re-derived calls from the RACE reads in MiXCR, one entry per CDR3 protein. The V and J calls come from TCRdb's annotation, not from the publication. The sample lists 130,000 or so distinct CDR3 sequences, approximately 9.5% seen once, with about 2% in the top ten.

This TCR was recovered from a male donor in good health. Some clones in this sample may be carry-over from other donors' samples. This sequence joins TRBV2 and TRBJ1-5; D may be TRBD1 (6 bases). Source material: whole blood. DNA for the CDR3: TGTGCCTCAGTGGAAGGGGGGCAAAATCAGCCCCAGCATTTT. Amino acid sequence: CASVEGGQNQPQHF.